This record covers a single T cell receptor beta chain. The antigen is not known. The source of the sample is a study of vaccination and CD4 T cells after COVID-19. Turning to the study itself: Post-COVID samples were collected a median roughly 92 days following diagnosis, spanning 35 to 161. From HCoV-229E, HCoV-OC43, HCoV-NL63 and SARS-CoV-2, overlapping spike peptides were used to stimulate the cells.

The study's findings and limits: Convalescent patients had 304 of 307 vaccine-specific clones showing spike mono-reactivity.

An Oncomine TCR Beta short-read assay was used to sequence the DNA from cultured CD4+ T cells. Once CD4+ T cells had been cultured, genomic DNA was extracted from them. TCRdb analysed the PCR reads with MiXCR anew, one entry per CDR3 protein. Here the sample spans some 10,000 distinct CDR3 sequences, more than 30% being singletons. Trimming stripped 6 bases from V and 7 bases from J, with 16 bases between. The germline V gene has CDR1 GTSNPN and CDR2 SVGIG (reference sequence). The CDR3 extends over 14 amino acids. Treatment in this sample: approximately 10-day PBMC culture with coronavirus spike peptide pools or control peptides (ViraFEST assay).

The V gene is TRBV30, the J gene TRBJ1-6; perhaps TRBD1 as D (5 bases). Specimen: cultured CD4+ T cells from blood. The source is a human donor with COVID-19. CDR3 protein: CACKPGISNSPLHF. DNA for the CDR3: TGTGCCTGCAAGCCAGGGATCTCCAATTCACCCCTCCACTTT.